This T cell receptor beta chain was sequenced for a study of spatial heterogeneity in lung cancer (dated by TCRdb to the late 2010s). Concerning the study at large: Beta-chain transcripts were consistently detected in greater numbers than alpha-chain transcripts, which likely reflects a higher abundance of beta-chain transcripts. TCR alpha and beta repertoires were quantitatively compared across multiple tumor regions, matched nontumor lung and blood in non-small cell lung cancer. TCR repertoire features were related to nonsynonymous mutation counts determined by whole-exome sequencing of tumor tissue. Both alpha and beta chains were TCR-sequenced in 210 or so tumor regions, about 64 matched nontumor lung samples and around 50 PBMC samples obtained at surgery. In the raw uncorrected reads, each unique combination of TCR and UMI appeared more than ten times on average. Broader findings and caveats from the paper: Additional single-cell paired TCR alpha and beta sequencing was considered necessary to confirm, at a functional level, the hypothesis that regional TCRs recognize regional mutations.

By its share of the sample, this clonotype is large (0.1 to 1%). What this receptor recognizes is not known. Base quality data are lacking; no much larger clone is found one base away. From cysteine to phenylalanine, the CDR3 is 18 amino acids long. CDR3 DNA only is kept here, 54 bases in frame from base 1. Based on the germline V gene, the CDR1 and CDR2 sequences are SGHVS and FNYEAQ. V gives up 1 base and J gives up 0 bases, and the segment between their germline ends measures 19 bases. Library preparation employed 5' RACE. TCRdb records NextSeq 500 as the sequencer. In the TCR library protocol, a unique molecular identifier was attached to each TCR cDNA molecule so that PCR and sequencing errors could be corrected. As for the authors' bioinformatics: TCR identification, UMI-based error correction and CDR3 extraction were all carried out with Decombinator tools. TCRs above a frequency of 2 per 1,000, corresponding to the top 1% of the tumor frequency distribution, were defined as expanded. Each repertoire was subsampled 100 times to 5,000 TCRs, after which Renyi diversity was computed with the R vegan package. CDR3 similarity networks were built from amino acid triplet string-kernel similarity, connecting CDR3s with pairwise similarity above 0.82. TCRdb handled the public reads itself, with Q25 trimming in fastp and clone calling in MiXCR, and kept productive beta chains. Each CDR3 protein appears once, grouped with its most common genes and DNA. These V and J calls derive from TCRdb rather than the authors' analysis. Within this sample are under 2,000 distinct CDR3 sequences, with roughly 5.3% of them counted one time only. Clones ranked in the top ten supply about a fifth of the sample.

The time point label corresponds to: sample taken at primary tumor resection. Donors were some 67 patients with early-stage, untreated non-small cell lung cancer from the lung TRACERx cohort. Without any cell sorting, TCR sequencing was performed on whole RNA extracted either from tumor and nontumor lung tissue or from cryopreserved PBMC samples. Patients were selected for TCR sequencing only if sufficient RNA was available from at least two tumor regions. Before being selected, tumor and adjacent nontumor lung specimens were reviewed by a lung pathologist. This specimen was normal lung tissue next to the tumor, taken at surgery. The V and J segments used are TRBV7-6 and TRBJ2-7; perhaps TRBD1 is the D gene, with 6 bases matching. This clonotype originated in a female donor with early-stage non-small cell lung cancer. The CDR3 amino acid sequence is: CASSLGVSVQDSSYEQYF. Read as DNA, the sequence is TGTGCCAGCAGCTTAGGGGTATCGGTACAGGACAGCTCCTACGAGCAGTACTTC.